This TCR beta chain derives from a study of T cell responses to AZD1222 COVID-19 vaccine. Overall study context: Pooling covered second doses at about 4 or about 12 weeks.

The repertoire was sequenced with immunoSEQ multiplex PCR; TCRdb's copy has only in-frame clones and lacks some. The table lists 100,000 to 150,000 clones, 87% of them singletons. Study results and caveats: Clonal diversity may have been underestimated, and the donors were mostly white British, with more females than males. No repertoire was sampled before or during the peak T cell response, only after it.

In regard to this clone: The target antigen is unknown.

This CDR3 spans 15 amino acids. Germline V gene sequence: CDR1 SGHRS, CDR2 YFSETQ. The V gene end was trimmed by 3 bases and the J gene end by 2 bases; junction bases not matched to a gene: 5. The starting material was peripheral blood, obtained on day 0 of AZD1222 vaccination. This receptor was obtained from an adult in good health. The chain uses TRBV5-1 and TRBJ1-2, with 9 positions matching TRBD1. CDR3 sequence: CASSWDREGNYGYTF. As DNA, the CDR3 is TGCGCCAGCAGCTGGGACAGGGAGGGAAACTATGGCTACACCTTC.